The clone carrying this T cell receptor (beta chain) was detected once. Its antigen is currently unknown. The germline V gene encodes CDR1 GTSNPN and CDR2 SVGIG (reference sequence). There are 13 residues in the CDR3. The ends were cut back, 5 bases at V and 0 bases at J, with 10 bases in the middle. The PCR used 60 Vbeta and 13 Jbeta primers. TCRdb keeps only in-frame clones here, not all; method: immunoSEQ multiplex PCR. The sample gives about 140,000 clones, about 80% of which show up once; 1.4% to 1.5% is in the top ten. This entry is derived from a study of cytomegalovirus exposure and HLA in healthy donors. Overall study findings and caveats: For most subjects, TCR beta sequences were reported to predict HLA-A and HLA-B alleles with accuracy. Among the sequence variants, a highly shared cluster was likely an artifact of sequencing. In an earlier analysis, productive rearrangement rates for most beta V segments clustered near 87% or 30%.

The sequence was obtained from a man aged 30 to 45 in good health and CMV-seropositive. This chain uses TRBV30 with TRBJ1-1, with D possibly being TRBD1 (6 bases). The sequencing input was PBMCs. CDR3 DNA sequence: TGTGCCTGGGATAACAGGGTGAACACTGAAGCTTTCTTT. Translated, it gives CAWDNRVNTEAFF.